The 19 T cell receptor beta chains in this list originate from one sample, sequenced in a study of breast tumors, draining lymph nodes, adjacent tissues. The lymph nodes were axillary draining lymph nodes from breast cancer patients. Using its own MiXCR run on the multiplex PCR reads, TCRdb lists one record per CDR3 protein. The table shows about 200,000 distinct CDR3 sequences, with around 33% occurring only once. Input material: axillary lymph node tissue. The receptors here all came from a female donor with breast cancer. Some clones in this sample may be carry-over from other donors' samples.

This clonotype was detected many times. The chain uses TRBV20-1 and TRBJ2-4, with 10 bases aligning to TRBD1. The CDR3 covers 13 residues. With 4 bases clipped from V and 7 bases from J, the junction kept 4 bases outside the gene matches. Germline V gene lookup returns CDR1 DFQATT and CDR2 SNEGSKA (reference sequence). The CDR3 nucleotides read TGCAGTGCTAACGACAGGGGGCCCAACATTCAGTACTTC. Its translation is CSANDRGPNIQYF.

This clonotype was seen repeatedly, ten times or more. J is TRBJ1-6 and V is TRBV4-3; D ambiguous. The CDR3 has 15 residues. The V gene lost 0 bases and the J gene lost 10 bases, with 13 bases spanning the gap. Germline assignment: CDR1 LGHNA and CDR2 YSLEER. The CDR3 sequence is CASSQETQTGSPLHF. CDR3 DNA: TGCGCCAGCAGCCAAGAAACACAAACTGGCTCACCCCTCCACTTT.

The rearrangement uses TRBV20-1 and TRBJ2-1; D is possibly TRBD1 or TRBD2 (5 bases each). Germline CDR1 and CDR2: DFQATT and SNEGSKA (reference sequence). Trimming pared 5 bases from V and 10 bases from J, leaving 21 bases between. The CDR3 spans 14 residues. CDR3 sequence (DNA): TGCAGTGCTCCTTGGAGGTTGGGGCAGAGGGAGCAGTTCTTC. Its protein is CSAPWRLGQREQFF.

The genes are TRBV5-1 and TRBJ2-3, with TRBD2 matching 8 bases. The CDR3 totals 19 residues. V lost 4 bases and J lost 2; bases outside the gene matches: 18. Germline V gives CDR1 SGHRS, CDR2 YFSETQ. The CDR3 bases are TGCGCCAGCAGCCAAGATTTAAGCGGGAGCGCCGGAAACACAGATACGCAGTATTTT. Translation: CASSQDLSGSAGNTDTQYF.

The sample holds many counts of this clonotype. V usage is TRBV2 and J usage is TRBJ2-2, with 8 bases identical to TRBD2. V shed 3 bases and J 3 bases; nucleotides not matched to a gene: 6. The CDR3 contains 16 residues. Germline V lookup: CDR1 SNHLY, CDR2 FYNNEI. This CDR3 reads CASSEWTGGDTGELFF. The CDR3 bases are TGTGCCAGCAGTGAGTGGACCGGGGGGGACACCGGGGAGCTGTTTTTT.

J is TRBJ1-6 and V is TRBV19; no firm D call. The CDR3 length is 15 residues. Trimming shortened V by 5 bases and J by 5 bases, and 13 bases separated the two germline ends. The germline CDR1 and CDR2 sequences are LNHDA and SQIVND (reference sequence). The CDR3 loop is CASSAETYDNSPLHF. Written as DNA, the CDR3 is TGTGCCAGTAGTGCAGAAACCTACGATAATTCACCCCTCCACTTT.

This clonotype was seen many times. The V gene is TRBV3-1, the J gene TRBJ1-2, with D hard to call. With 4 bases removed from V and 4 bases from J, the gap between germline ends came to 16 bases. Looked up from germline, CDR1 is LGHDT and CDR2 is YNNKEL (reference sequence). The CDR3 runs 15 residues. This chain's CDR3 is CASSLGEVPFYGYTF. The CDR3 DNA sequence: TGTGCCAGCAGCCTCGGGGAGGTCCCTTTCTATGGCTACACCTTC.

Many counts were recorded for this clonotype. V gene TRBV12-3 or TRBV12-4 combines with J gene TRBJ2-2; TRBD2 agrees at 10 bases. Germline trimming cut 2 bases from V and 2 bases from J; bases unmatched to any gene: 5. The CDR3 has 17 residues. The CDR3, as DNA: TGTGCCAGCAGTTTAACTAGCGGGAACCTTAACACCGGGGAGCTGTTTTTT. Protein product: CASSLTSGNLNTGELFF.

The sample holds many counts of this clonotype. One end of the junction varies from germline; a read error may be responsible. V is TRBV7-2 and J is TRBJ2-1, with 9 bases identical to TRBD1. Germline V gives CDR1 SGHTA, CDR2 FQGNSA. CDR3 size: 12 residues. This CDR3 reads CASRPGQGSPLF. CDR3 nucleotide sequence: TGTGCCAGCAGACCCGGACAGGGGAGCCCTCTCTTC.

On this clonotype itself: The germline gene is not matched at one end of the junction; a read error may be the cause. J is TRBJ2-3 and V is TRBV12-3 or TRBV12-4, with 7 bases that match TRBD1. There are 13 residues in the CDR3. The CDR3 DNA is TGTGCCAGCAGCTTCCTCGGGACAGATGCGCAGTATTTT. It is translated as CASSFLGTDAQYF.

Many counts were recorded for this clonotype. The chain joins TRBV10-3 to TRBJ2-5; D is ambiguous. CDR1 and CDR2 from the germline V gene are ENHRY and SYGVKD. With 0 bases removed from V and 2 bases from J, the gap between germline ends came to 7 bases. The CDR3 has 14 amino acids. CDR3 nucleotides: TGTGCCATCAGTGAGTCTGTGGGACAAGAGACCCAGTACTTC. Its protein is CAISESVGQETQYF.

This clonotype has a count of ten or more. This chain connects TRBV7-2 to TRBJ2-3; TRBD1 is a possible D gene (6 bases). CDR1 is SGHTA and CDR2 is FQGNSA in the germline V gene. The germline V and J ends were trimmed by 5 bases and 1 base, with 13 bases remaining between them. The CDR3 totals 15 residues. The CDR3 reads CASSTRDTGTDTQYF. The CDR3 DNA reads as TGTGCCAGCAGCACGAGGGACACTGGCACAGATACGCAGTATTTT. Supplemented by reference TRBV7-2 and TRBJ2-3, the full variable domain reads GAGVSQSPSNKVTEKGKDVELRCDPISGHTALYWYRQSLGQGLEFLIYFQGNSAPDKSGLPSDRFSAERTGGSVSTLTIQRTQQEDSAVYLCASSTRDTGTDTQYFGPGTRLTVL.

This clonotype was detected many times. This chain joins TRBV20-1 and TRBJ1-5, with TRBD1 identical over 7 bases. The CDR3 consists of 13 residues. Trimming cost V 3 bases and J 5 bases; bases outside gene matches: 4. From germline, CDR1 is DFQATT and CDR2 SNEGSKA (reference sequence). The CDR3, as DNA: TGCAGTGCTAGGGGACAGCACCATCAGCCCCAGCATTTT. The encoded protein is CSARGQHHQPQHF.

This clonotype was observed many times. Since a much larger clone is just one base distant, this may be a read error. CDR3 coding DNA: TGTGCCAGCGGCTTATTGTATCCCAGGGGCAGCGAGACCCAGTACTTC. This gives the protein CASGLLYPRGSETQYF. V is TRBV7-9 and J is TRBJ2-5; a weak D match, TRBD1 (6 bases). The germline CDR1 and CDR2 sequences are SEHNR and FQNEAQ (reference sequence). This CDR3 comprises 16 residues.

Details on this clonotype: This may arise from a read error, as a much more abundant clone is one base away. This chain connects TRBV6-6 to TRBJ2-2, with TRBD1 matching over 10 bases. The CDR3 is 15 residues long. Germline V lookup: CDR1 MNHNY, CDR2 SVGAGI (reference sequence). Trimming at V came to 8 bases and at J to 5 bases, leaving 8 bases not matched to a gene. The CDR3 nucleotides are TGTGCCAGCGGCCCTCCGGGACAGGGGACCGGGGAGCTGTTTTTT. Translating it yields CASGPPGQGTGELFF.

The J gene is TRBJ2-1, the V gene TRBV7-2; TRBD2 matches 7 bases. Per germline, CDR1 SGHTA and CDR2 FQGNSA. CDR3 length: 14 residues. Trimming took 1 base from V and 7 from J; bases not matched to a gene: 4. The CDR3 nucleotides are TGTGCCAGCAGCTTAGGGGGGGGGACTAATGAGCAGTTCTTC. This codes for CASSLGGGTNEQFF.

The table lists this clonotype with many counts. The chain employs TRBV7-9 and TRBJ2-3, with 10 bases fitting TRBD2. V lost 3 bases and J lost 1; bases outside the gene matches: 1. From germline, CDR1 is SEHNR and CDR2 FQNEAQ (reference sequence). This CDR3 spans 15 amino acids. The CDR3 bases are TGTGCCAGCAGCTTGCTAGCGGGAGGCACAGATACGCAGTATTTT. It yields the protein CASSLLAGGTDTQYF.

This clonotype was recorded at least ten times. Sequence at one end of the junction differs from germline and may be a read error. The CDR3 here is CASSQARDRGYEQYF. The CDR3 region has the DNA TGTGCCAGCAGTCAAGCGCGGGACAGGGGCTACGAGCAGTACTTC. The V gene is TRBV6-1, the J gene TRBJ2-7; 10 bases are shared with TRBD1. CDR1 is MNHNS and CDR2 is SASEGT in the germline V gene. The CDR3 contains 15 residues.

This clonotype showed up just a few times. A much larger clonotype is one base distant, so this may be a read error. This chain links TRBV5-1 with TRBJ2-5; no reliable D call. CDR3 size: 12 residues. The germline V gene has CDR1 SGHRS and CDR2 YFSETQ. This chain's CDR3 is CASSLPEETHYF. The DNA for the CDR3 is TGCGCCAGCAGCTTGCCCGAAGAGACCCACTACTTC. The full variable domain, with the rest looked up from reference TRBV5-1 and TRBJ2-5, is KAGVTQTPRYLIKTRGQQVTLSCSPISGHRSVSWYQQTPGQGLQFLFEYFSETQRNKGNFPGRFSGRQFSNSRSEMNVSTLELGDSALYLCASSLPEETHYFGPGTRLLVL.